A selection of T cell receptor beta chains follows, all from one sample in a study of OX40 agonist ivuxolimab in advanced cancers. Sequencing was performed with immunoSEQ multiplex PCR; in TCRdb, only in-frame clones are kept and a portion is missing. The profile shows 59,000 or so clones, roughly 80% of them singletons. Sequenced here: CD4+ or CD8+ T cells sorted from blood, sampled in a trial of the OX40 agonist ivuxolimab. These receptors were obtained from an adult with an advanced solid tumor such as melanoma, head and neck, liver or kidney cancer. CDR3s include the opening cysteine and the closing phenylalanine or tryptophan. A D gene is named only where the DNA matches it firmly. Clone size is given for some rows only: seen once, a few or many times, or a class if the clone is expanded.

.,TRBD1,TRBJ1-1,TRBV18,CASSPQGADTEAFF,TGTGCCAGCTCACCACAGGGGGCAGACACTGAAGCTTTCTTT
few,.,TRBJ2-3,TRBV27,CASSWQGSLTDTQYF,TGTGCCAGCAGTTGGCAGGGGTCCCTCACAGATACGCAGTATTTT
.,.,TRBJ1-1,TRBV7-9,CASSLYSTGRRTEAFF,TGTGCCAGCAGCTTATACTCAACAGGGAGGAGAACTGAAGCTTTCTTT
.,.,TRBJ2-7,TRBV6-6,CASGKWLEQYF,TGTGCCAGCGGGAAGTGGCTGGAGCAGTACTTC
.,.,TRBJ2-5,TRBV7-2,CASSRTASGETQYF,TGTGCCAGCAGTCGGACGGCCTCCGGAGAGACCCAGTACTTC
once,TRBD1,TRBJ2-1,TRBV27,CASSLSLGQGSYNEQFF,TGTGCCAGCAGTTTAAGTTTGGGACAGGGCTCCTACAATGAGCAGTTCTTC
.,TRBD2,TRBJ2-7,TRBV28,CASSLQLAVRSYEQYF,TGTGCCAGCAGTTTGCAACTAGCGGTTCGCTCCTACGAGCAGTACTTC
.,.,TRBJ1-1,TRBV15,CATSRDAYATNTEAFF,TGTGCCACCAGCAGAGATGCCTACGCCACGAACACTGAAGCTTTCTTT
.,.,TRBJ2-7,TRBV5-1,CASSLVGGSYEQYF,TGCGCCAGCAGCTTGGTGGGGGGTTCCTACGAGCAGTACTTC
.,TRBD1,TRBJ1-1,TRBV18,CASSRRGQGRAMNTEAFF,TGTGCCAGCTCACGAAGGGGGCAGGGCCGGGCCATGAACACTGAAGCTTTCTTT
.,TRBD1,TRBJ1-3,TRBV19,CASRQQGTDTIYF,TGTGCCAGTAGACAACAGGGGACGGACACCATATATTTT
.,TRBD2,TRBJ2-5,TRBV2,CASSVSSGETQYF,TGTGCCAGCAGTGTCTCTAGCGGGGAGACCCAGTACTTC
.,.,TRBJ1-5,TRBV12-1,CASSFRLPNQPQHF,TGTGCCAGCAGCTTCCGACTGCCGAATCAGCCCCAGCATTTT
.,TRBD2,TRBJ2-3,TRBV7-9,CASSLVSLAATDTQYF,TGTGCCAGCAGCTTAGTTAGTCTAGCGGCCACAGATACGCAGTATTTT